The entry below gives a single T cell receptor (beta chain) sequence along with its context. This sample is drawn from a study of blood T cell repertoires in COVID-19. Overall study context: COVID-19 samples from acute and convalescent phases originated in the United States, Italy and Spain. PBMCs, B-cell-depleted T cells, or T cells provided the cDNA or gDNA that made up the material.

Trimming took 10 bases from V and 2 from J, leaving 15 bases between them. CDR3 length: 13 residues. The V gene's germline CDR1 is MGHDK and CDR2 SYGVNS. Authors' methods: Nucleated cell number was recorded as an estimate derived from reference gene primer amplification. Sequenced by immunoSEQ multiplex PCR; TCRdb stores in-frame clones only, minus some. Clonal size and the V and J genes are those of that table, whereas D and trimming came from the DNA. The table has tens of thousands of clones, around four fifths seen once. V usage is TRBV25-1 and J usage is TRBJ2-7; tentatively, D is TRBD2 (6 bases). The receptor's source is a human donor in a cohort sampled during active COVID-19. Sequenced sample: peripheral blood. The CDR3 reads CATRRDNTYEQYF. The CDR3 DNA sequence: TGTGCCACCAGGCGGGATAACACCTACGAGCAGTACTTC.